The sequence of this T cell receptor beta chain was determined in a study of T cell repertoires in ileal Crohn's disease. Study overall: Surgery for a complication: stricturing in roughly 61%, penetrating in approximately 40%. Per sample, about 500 nanograms of biopsy DNA were TCRB immunosequenced.

Regarding the study as a whole: High-frequency clones were more common in sorted CD8 than CD4 cells.

Notes on this clone: Its antigen is unknown.

Sample time point: proximal margin of the surgical specimen (macroscopically non-inflamed). Per the germline V gene, CDR1 is SNHLY and CDR2 is FYNNEI. Trimming cost V 2 bases and J 7 bases, with 5 bases left between them. This CDR3 is 11 amino acids long. Clones were read by immunoSEQ multiplex PCR, and TCRdb kept only the in-frame ones, dropping some. This table has roughly 7,000 clones, approximately 78% appearing once. The V call is TRBV2, the J call TRBJ1-1; no reliable D call. The sample was ileal tissue. The TCR originated in an adult with Crohn's disease. This chain's CDR3 is CASSETLEAFF. Written as DNA, the CDR3 is TGTGCCAGCAGTGAAACACTTGAAGCTTTCTTT.